The clone carrying this T cell receptor beta chain occurred once. No antigen is known for it. Per the germline V gene, CDR1 is SGHDN and CDR2 is FVKESK. This CDR3 is 16 amino acids long. V was pared by 4 bases and J by 6 bases, with 18 bases between. This entry is derived from a study of T cell responses to AZD1222 COVID-19 vaccine. The table came from immunoSEQ multiplex PCR; TCRdb's copy has only in-frame clones and leaves some out. The sample consists of some 80,000 clones, 88% of them appearing once. Study-wide findings and caveats: At baseline, seropositivity was found in only a handful of AZD1222 recipients. Within unmutated variant regions lay the reported targets of nearly half of spike-specific TCRs. The sample set comprised mostly white British donors with more females, and clonal diversity was possibly underestimated.

The sequenced sample was peripheral blood, obtained 28 days after the second dose of the MenACWY control vaccine. This receptor was obtained from an adult who received the MenACWY meningococcal vaccine as a control. The V gene is TRBV14, the J gene TRBJ1-4; TRBD1 is a possible D gene (5 bases). The CDR3 reads CASSPAGRVVDEKLFF. The CDR3 DNA is TGTGCCAGCAGCCCAGCCGGCAGGGTGGTGGATGAAAAACTGTTTTTT.